The rows below give T cell receptor beta chains drawn from one sample of a study of regulatory T cells in long-lasting Graves disease. TCRdb passed the multiplex PCR reads through MiXCR, listing each CDR3 protein once. This sample has around 450,000 distinct CDR3 sequences, with 15% found just once. This sample was shared with a second study, whose subject was T cells in Graves' hyperthyroidism and ophthalmopathy.

This specimen consisted of peripheral blood mononuclear cells (PBMCs), obtained at new diagnosis, from a patient treated with antithyroid drugs. The receptors derive from a young woman with Graves disease. The CDR3 runs from the conserved cysteine through the conserved F or W.

TRBV10-3,TRBJ2-3,CAISGLTDTQYF
TRBV20-1,TRBJ2-3,CSARGVEADTQYF
TRBV6-4,TRBJ2-2,CASSDTGTSHTGELFF
TRBV6-2/TRBV6-3,TRBJ2-7,CASSILAKPYEQYF
TRBV9,TRBJ1-3,CASSLTLGDTIYF
TRBV20-1,TRBJ2-7,CSASYVGVDEQYF
TRBV5-1,TRBJ2-7,CASIVQGGYEQYF
TRBV6-1,TRBJ1-2,CASSHRTGRGYGYTF
TRBV29-1,TRBJ2-3,CSVEDRTSTDTQYF
TRBV7-2,TRBJ2-3,CASSFATSGDREYF
TRBV3-1,TRBJ2-3,CASSQRDPTDTQYF
TRBV6-1,TRBJ1-1,CASSENTEAFF
TRBV14,TRBJ2-1,CASSQRQGRVEGNEQFF